This T cell receptor beta chain was sequenced for a study of vaccination and CD4 T cells after COVID-19 (dated by TCRdb to the early 2020s). Background on the whole study: Every convalescent patient had a positive nasal swab PCR test for SARS-CoV-2, with mild disease in 9 or 10 patients and severe disease in one. Six males and four females were included in the convalescent cohort, with two Hispanic individuals, seven Caucasians, two Asians and one multiracial person represented. Two doses of either the Pfizer-BioNTech BNT162b2 vaccine (n=8) or the Moderna mRNA-1273 vaccine (n=2) were administered to participants. Post-COVID blood samples from convalescent patients were collected a median of about 100 days after diagnosis, with a range of roughly 30 to 161 days. Post-vaccine blood samples were taken a median of approximately 76 days after the second vaccine dose, with a range of 14 to 241 days. The cultures were stimulated with overlapping spike peptide pools from SARS-CoV-2 and from the common cold coronaviruses HCoV-NL63, HCoV-OC43 and HCoV-229E. As controls, cultures received a CEFX viral epitope pool (the positive control), an HIV-1 Nef peptide pool (the negative control), or no peptide at all. The spike-specific CD4+ TCR repertoire was compared before and after mRNA vaccination in approximately 9 COVID-19 convalescent patients and a few infection-naive healthy vaccine recipients.

The treatment or condition tag for this specimen amounts to: roughly 10-day PBMC culture with coronavirus spike peptide pools or control peptides (ViraFEST assay). The study used the ViraFEST assay, which expanded antigen-specific T cells with peptide pools and then identified expanded clonotypes by TCR sequencing. The positive SARS-CoV-2 PCR tests of the convalescent patients were dated from March to December 2020, before the Alpha, Beta and Delta variants emerged in the United States. Each well held around 2.1 million PBMCs cultured with around 10 ug/ml peptide pools in IMDM containing 5% human AB serum and 7.5 to 10 IU/ml IL-2. Half of the culture medium was replaced with fresh IL-2-containing medium on days 3 and 7. After roughly 9 days of culture, CD4+ T cells were isolated by negative selection with the EasySep CD4+ T cell isolation kit. Ficoll-Paque Plus gradient centrifugation was used to isolate PBMCs from whole blood, and the isolated PBMCs were then either used fresh or cryopreserved at -140C. Triplicate wells were generally used for each culture condition.

General conclusions and limits of the study: Only a relatively small number of convalescent patients were included in the study, and early timepoints following natural infection were not analyzed. Of the vaccine-specific clones found in convalescent patients, nearly all (304 of 307) were mono-reactive for SARS-CoV-2 spike instead of being cross-reactive with common cold coronaviruses. An increase in the median number of SARS-CoV-2-reactive clonotypes from 20 to 25 after infection to roughly 36 after vaccination was observed, but the change was not found to be significant. In convalescent patients, a median around 89% of post-vaccine SARS-CoV-2-reactive clones were detected only after vaccination, suggesting vaccine-specific priming.

The CDR3 runs 14 amino acids, cysteine and phenylalanine included. Here the CDR3 DNA is all that survives: 42 bases in frame from base 1. Points on this clonotype: Its target antigen remains unknown. Base qualities are not recorded, but no much larger clone differs from it by a single base.

To prepare the library, PCR was applied. At the Johns Hopkins FTIC core, DNA from the cultured CD4+ T cells underwent TCR sequencing with the Oncomine TCR Beta short-read assay. Genomic DNA was extracted from the cultured CD4+ T cells with the QIAamp micro DNA kit. Oncomine TCR Beta libraries made from cultured CD4+ T cells were pooled using unique dual indexes and sequenced on an Illumina iSeq 100. In the original analysis: Non-productive sequences were removed, and CDR3s not starting with C, not ending with F or W, or shorter than 7 amino acids were discarded. The MANAFEST web application was used to identify antigen-specific clonotypes by comparing peptide-stimulated wells against reference wells and other culture wells. For a clone to be called positive, the clone needed an FDR below 0.05, an odds ratio above 5, and a productive frequency above 0.1% in at least two of three replicate wells. Cross-reactive clonotypes were defined as significantly expanded in both SARS-CoV-2 spike wells and at least one common cold coronavirus spike condition. Levenshtein distances (stringdist) and unrooted phylogenetic trees (ape) in R version 3.6.1 were used to assess CDR3 homology. Starting from the raw public reads, TCRdb applied fastp trimming at Q25, assembled clones with MiXCR and retained in-frame beta chains. Entries are consolidated by CDR3 protein sequence, retaining the most common genes and DNA. V and J calls and clone size were set by TCRdb, not the authors. For this sample the table gives roughly 20,000 distinct CDR3 sequences, of which about 40% were detected only once. The top ten hold over 20% of the sample.

The chain is encoded by TRBV12-1 joined to TRBJ1-2; the DNA was not used to check the table's D call, TRBD1. TRBV12-1 corresponds to a pseudogene. This clonotype was sampled from a human donor who had recovered from COVID-19. Sequencing was performed on CD4+ T cells from blood, cultured in vitro, taken before SARS-CoV-2 vaccination. The CDR3 in this case is CASSPGQGNYGYTF. In nucleotide form, the sequence is TGTGCCAGCAGTCCGGGACAGGGGAACTATGGCTACACCTTC.